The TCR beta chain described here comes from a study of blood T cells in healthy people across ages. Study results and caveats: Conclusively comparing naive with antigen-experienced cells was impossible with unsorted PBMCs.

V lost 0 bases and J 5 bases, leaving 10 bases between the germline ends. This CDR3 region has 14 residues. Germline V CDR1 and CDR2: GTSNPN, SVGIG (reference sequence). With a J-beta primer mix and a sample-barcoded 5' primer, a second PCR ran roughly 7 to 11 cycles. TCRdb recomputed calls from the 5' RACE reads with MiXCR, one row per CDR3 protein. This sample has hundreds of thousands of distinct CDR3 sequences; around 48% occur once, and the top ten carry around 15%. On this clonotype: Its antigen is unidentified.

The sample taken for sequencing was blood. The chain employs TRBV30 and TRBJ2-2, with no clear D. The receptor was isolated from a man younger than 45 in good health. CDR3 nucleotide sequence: TGTGCCTGGAGTGTACCGGTGGTAACCGGGGAGCTGTTTTTT. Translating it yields CAWSVPVVTGELFF.